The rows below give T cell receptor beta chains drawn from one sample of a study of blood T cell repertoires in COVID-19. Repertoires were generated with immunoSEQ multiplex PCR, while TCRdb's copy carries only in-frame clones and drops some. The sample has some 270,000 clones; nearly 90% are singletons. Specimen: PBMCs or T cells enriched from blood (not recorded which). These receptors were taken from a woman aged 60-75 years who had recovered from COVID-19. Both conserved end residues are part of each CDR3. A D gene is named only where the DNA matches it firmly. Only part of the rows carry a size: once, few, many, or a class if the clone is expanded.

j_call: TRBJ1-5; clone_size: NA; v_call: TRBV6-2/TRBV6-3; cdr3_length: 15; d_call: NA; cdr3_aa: CASSLRVGGNQPQHF; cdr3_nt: TGTGCCAGCAGTCTCAGGGTGGGCGGCAATCAGCCCCAGCATTTT
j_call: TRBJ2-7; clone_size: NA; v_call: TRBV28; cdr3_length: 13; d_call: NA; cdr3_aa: CASGWGLSYEQYF; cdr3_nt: TGTGCCAGCGGCTGGGGCCTATCCTACGAGCAGTACTTC
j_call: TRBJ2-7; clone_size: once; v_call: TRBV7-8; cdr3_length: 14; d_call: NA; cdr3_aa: CASSLAPISYEQYF; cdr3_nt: TGTGCCAGCAGCTTAGCCCCAATCTCCTACGAGCAGTACTTC
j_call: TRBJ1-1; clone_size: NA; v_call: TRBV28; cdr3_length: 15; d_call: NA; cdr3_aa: CASFRGGELNTEAFF; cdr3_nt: TGTGCCAGCTTCCGAGGGGGGGAATTGAACACTGAAGCTTTCTTT
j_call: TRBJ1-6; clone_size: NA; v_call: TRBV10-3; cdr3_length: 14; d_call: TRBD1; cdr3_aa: CAIRPGQNNSPLHF; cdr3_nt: TGTGCCATCAGGCCGGGACAGAATAATTCACCCCTCCACTTT
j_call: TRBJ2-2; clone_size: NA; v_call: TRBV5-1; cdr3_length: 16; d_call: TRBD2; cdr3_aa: CASSAPGLGNLGELFF; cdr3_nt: TGCGCCAGCAGCGCCCCGGGACTAGGGAATTTGGGGGAGCTGTTTTTT
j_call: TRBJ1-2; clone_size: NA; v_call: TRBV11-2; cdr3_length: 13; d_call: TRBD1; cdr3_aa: CASSTNRGLGYTF; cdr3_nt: TGTGCCAGCAGCACAAACAGGGGGCTTGGCTACACCTTC
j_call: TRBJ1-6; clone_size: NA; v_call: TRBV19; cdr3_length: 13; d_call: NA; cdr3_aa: CASTLDSNSPLHF; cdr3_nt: TGTGCCAGTACCCTGGACAGTAATTCACCCCTCCACTTT
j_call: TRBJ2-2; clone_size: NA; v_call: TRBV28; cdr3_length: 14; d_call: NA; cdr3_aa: CASSFRSVETELFF; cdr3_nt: TGTGCCAGCAGTTTCAGGTCCGTCGAGACGGAGCTGTTTTTT
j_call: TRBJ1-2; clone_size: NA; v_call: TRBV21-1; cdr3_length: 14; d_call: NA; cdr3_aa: CASSPRVAYYGYTF; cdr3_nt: TGTGCCAGCAGCCCCCGGGTCGCGTACTATGGCTACACCTTC
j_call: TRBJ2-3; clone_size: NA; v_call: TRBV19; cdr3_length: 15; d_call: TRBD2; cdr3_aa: CASSALSGSSDTQYF; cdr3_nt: TGTGCCAGTAGTGCACTTAGCGGGAGCTCAGATACGCAGTATTTT
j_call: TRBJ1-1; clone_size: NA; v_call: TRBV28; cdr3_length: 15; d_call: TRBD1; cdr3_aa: CASTTGGAGNTEAFF; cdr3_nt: TGTGCCAGCACGACAGGGGGCGCGGGGAACACTGAAGCTTTCTTT
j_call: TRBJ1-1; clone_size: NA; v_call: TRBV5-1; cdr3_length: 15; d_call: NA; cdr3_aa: CASSLAQGRWTEAFF; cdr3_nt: TGCGCCAGCAGCTTGGCGCAGGGAAGGTGGACTGAAGCTTTCTTT
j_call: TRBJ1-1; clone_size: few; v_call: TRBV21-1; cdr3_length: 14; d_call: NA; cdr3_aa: CASSKTSGYTEAFF; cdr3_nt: TGTGCCAGCAGCAAAACTTCAGGTTACACTGAAGCTTTCTTT
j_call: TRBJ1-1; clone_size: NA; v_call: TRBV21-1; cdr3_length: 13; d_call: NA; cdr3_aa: CASSKALNTEAFF; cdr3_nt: TGTGCCAGCAGCAAGGCCCTGAACACTGAAGCTTTCTTT
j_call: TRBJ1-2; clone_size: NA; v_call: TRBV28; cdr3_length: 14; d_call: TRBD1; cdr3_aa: CASTRTGTFYGYTF; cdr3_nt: TGTGCCAGCACCAGGACAGGGACCTTCTATGGCTACACCTTC
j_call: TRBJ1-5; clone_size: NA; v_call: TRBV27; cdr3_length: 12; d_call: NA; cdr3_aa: CASSRLNQPQHF; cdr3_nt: TGTGCCAGCAGCCGACTAAATCAGCCCCAGCATTTT
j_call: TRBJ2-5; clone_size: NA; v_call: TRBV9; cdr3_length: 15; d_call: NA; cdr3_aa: CASSVGVQGQETQYF; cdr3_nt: TGTGCCAGCAGCGTTGGGGTACAGGGCCAAGAGACCCAGTACTTC
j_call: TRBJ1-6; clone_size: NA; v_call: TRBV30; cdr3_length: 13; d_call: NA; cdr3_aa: CAWSTAYNSPLHF; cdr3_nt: TGTGCCTGGAGTACCGCGTATAATTCACCCCTCCACTTT
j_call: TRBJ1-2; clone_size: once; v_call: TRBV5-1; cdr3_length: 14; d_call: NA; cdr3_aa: CASTLTQGDYGYTF; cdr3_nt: TGCGCCAGCACCCTAACACAGGGTGACTATGGCTACACCTTC
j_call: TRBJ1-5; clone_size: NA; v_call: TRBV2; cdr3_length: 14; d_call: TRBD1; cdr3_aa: CASSGTGGYQPQHF; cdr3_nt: TGTGCCAGCAGCGGGACAGGGGGCTATCAGCCCCAGCATTTT
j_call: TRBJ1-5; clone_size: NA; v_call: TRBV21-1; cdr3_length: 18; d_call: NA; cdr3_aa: CASSKVDSGQGGNQPQHF; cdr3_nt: TGTGCCAGCAGCAAAGTAGATTCAGGACAGGGAGGGAATCAGCCCCAGCATTTT
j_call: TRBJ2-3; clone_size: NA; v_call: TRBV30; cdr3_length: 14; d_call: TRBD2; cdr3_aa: CAWSGGLAGDTQYF; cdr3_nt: TGTGCCTGGAGTGGGGGACTAGCTGGAGATACGCAGTATTTT
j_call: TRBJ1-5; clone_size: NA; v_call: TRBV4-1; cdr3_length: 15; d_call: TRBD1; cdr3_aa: CASSQADRAYQPQHF; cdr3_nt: TGCGCCAGCAGCCAAGCGGACAGGGCCTATCAGCCCCAGCATTTT
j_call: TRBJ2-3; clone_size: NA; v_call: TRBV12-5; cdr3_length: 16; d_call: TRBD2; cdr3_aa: CASGLGIVAGTDTQYF; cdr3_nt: TGTGCTAGTGGTTTAGGGATTGTAGCGGGGACAGATACGCAGTATTTT
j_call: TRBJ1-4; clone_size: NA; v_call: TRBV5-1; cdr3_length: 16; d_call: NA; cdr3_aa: CASSLSAGNPNEKLFF; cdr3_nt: TGCGCCAGCAGCTTGTCTGCCGGTAATCCTAATGAAAAACTGTTTTTT
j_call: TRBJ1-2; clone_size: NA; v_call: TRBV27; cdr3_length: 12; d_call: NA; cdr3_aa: CASRTAGDGYTF; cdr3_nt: TGTGCCAGCAGAACAGCAGGGGATGGCTACACCTTC
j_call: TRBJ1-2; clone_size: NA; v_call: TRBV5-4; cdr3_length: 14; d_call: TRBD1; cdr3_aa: CASSSGQGGYGYTF; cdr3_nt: TGTGCCAGCAGCTCTGGACAGGGGGGCTATGGCTACACCTTC
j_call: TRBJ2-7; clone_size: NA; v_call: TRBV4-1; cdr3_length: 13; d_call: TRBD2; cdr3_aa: CASSLAGNYEQYF; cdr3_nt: TGCGCCAGCAGCCTAGCGGGGAACTACGAGCAGTACTTC
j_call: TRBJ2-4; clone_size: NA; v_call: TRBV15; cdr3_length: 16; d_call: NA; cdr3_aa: CATSRARGATKNIQYF; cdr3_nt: TGTGCCACCAGCAGAGCTAGGGGCGCAACCAAAAACATTCAGTACTTC
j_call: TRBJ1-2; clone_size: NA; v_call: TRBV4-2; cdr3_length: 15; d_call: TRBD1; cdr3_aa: CASSPPGTANYGYTF; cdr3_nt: TGTGCCAGCAGCCCCCCCGGGACAGCTAACTATGGCTACACCTTC
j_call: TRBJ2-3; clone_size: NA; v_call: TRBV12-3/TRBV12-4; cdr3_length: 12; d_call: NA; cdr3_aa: CASSLRTDTQYF; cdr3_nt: TGTGCCAGCAGTTTACGGACAGATACGCAGTATTTT
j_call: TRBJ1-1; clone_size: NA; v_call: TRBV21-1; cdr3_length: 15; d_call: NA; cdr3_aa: CASSKKSMGGTEAFF; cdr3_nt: TGTGCCAGCAGCAAAAAATCAATGGGGGGCACTGAAGCTTTCTTT
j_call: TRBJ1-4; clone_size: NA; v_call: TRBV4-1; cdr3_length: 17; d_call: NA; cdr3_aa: CASSQDTGFIANEKLFF; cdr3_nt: TGCGCCAGCAGCCAGGACACAGGGTTTATAGCTAATGAAAAACTGTTTTTT
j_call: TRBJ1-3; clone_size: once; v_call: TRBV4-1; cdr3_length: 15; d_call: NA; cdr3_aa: CASSHGYLSGNTIYF; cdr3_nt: TGCGCCAGCAGCCACGGGTACCTCTCTGGAAACACCATATATTTT
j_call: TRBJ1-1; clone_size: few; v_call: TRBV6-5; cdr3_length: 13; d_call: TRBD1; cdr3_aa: CASSRYRGLEAFF; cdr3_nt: TGTGCCAGCAGCCGTTACAGGGGGCTGGAAGCTTTCTTT
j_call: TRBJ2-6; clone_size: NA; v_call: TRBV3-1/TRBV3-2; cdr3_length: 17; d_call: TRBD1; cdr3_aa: CASSQAGQGIGANVLTF; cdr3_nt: TGTGCCAGCAGCCAAGCCGGACAGGGGATCGGGGCCAACGTCCTGACTTTC
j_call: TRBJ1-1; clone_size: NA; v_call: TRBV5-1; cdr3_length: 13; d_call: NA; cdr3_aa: CASGYRENTEAFF; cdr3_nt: TGCGCCAGCGGTTACAGGGAGAACACTGAAGCTTTCTTT
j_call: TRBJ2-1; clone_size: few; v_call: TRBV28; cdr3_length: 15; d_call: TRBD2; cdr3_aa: CASQTSGSVYNEQFF; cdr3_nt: TGTGCCAGCCAGACTAGCGGGTCGGTCTACAATGAGCAGTTCTTC
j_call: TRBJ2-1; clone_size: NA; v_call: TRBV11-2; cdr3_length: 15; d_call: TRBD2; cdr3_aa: CASSLGGSYYNEQFF; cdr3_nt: TGTGCCAGCAGCTTAGGCGGGAGTTACTACAATGAGCAGTTCTTC
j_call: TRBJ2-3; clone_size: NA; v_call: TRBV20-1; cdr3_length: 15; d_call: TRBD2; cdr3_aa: CSASDSGRPADTQYF; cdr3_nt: TGCAGTGCTAGTGATAGCGGGAGGCCGGCAGATACGCAGTATTTT
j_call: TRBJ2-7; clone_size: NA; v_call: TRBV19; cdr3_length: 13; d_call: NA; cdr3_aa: CASSRQSSYEQYF; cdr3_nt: TGTGCCAGTAGCCGACAGAGCTCCTACGAGCAGTACTTC
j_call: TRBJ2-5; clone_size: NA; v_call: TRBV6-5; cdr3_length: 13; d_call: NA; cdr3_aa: CASSPRGGETQYF; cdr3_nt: TGTGCCAGCAGTCCCCGGGGTGGAGAGACCCAGTACTTC
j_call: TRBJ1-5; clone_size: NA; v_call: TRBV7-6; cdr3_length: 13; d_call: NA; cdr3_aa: CASSFGGDQPQHF; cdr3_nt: TGTGCCAGCAGCTTTGGAGGAGATCAGCCCCAGCATTTT
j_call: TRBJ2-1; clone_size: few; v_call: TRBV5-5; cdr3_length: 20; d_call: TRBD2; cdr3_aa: CASSFPRTSGSLKSYNEQFF; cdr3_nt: TGTGCCAGCAGCTTCCCACGGACTAGCGGGAGTCTTAAGTCCTACAATGAGCAGTTCTTC